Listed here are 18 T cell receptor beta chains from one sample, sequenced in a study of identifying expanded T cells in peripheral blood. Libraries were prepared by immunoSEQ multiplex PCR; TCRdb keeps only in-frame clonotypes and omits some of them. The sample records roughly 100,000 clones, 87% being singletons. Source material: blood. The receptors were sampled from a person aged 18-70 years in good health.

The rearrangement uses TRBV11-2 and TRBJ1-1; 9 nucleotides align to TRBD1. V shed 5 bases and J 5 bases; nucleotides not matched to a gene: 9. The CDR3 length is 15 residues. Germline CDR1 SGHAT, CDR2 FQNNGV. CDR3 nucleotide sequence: TGTGCCAGCAGCCCCACGGACAGGGGATGGACTGAAGCTTTCTTT. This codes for CASSPTDRGWTEAFF. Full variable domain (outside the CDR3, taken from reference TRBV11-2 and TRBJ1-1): EAGVAQSPRYKIIEKRQSVAFWCNPISGHATLYWYQQILGQGPKLLIQFQNNGVVDDSQLPKDRFSAERLKGVDSTLKIQPAKLEDSAVYLCASSPTDRGWTEAFFGQGTRLTVV.

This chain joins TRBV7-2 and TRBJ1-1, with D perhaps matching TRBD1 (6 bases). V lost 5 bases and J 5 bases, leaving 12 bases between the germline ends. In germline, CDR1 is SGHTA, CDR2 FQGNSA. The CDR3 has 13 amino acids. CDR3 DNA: TGTGCCAGCAGCCCCACAGGGTTGACTGAAGCTTTCTTT. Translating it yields CASSPTGLTEAFF. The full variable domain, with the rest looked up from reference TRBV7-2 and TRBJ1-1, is GAGVSQSPSNKVTEKGKDVELRCDPISGHTALYWYRQSLGQGLEFLIYFQGNSAPDKSGLPSDRFSAERTGGSVSTLTIQRTQQEDSAVYLCASSPTGLTEAFFGQGTRLTVV.

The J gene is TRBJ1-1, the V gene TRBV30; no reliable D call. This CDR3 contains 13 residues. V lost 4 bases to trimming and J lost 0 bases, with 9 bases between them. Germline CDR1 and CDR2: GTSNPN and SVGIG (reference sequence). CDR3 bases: TGTGCCTGGACTCAGGACCTGAACACTGAAGCTTTCTTT. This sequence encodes CAWTQDLNTEAFF.

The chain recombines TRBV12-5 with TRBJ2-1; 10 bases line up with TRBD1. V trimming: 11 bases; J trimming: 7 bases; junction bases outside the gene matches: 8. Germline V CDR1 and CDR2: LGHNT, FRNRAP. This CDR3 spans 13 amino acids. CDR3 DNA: TGTGCTTCGAGGGACAGGGGACGGAATGAGCAGTTCTTC. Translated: CASRDRGRNEQFF.

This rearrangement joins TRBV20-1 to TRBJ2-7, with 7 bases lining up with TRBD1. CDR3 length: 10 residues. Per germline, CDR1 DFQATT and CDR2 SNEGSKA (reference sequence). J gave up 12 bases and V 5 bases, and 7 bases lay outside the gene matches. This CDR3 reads CSAARDSPYF. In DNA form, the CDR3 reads TGCAGTGCTGCCCGGGACAGTCCGTACTTC.

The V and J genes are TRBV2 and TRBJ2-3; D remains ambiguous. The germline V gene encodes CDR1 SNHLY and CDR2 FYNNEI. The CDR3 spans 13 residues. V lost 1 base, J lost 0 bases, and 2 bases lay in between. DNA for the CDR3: TGTGCCAGCAGTGAAGACAGCACAGATACGCAGTATTTT. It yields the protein CASSEDSTDTQYF.

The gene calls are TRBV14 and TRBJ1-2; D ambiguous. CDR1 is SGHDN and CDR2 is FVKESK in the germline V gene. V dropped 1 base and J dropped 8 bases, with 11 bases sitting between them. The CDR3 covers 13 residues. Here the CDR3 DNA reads TGTGCCAGCAGCCAAGGATTAATAGGGGGCTACACCTTC. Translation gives CASSQGLIGGYTF.

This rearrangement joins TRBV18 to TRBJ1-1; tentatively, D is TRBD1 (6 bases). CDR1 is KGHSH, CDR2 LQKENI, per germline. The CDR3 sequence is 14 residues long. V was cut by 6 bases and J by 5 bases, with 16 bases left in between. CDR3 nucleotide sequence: TGTGCCAGCTCCCAGGCAGGGGCGAGGACTGAAGCTTTCTTT. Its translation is CASSQAGARTEAFF.

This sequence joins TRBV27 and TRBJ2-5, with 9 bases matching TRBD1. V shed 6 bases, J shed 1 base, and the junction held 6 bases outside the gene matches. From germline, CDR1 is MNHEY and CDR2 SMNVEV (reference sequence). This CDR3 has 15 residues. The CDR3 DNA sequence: TGTGCCAGCAGGAGGACAGGGGCCCCCCAAGAGACCCAGTACTTC. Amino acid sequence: CASRRTGAPQETQYF.

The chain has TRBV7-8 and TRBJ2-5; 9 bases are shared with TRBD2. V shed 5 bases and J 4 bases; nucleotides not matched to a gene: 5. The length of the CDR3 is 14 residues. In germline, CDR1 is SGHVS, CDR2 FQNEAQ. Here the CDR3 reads CASSKRGAGETQYF. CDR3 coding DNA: TGTGCCAGCAGCAAGCGGGGGGCAGGAGAGACCCAGTACTTC.

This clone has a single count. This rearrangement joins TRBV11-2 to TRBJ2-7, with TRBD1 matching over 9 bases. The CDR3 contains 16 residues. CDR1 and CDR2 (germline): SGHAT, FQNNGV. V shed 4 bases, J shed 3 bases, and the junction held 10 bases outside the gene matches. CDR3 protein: CASSSAGTGNGYEQYF. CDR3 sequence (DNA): TGTGCCAGCAGCTCGGCCGGGACAGGGAACGGCTACGAGCAGTACTTC.

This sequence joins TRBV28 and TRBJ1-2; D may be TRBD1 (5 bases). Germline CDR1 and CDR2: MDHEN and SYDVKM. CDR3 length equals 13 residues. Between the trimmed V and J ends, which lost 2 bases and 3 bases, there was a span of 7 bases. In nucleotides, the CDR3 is TGTGCCAGCAGTTTAGGGGCGGACTATGGCTACACCTTC. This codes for CASSLGADYGYTF.

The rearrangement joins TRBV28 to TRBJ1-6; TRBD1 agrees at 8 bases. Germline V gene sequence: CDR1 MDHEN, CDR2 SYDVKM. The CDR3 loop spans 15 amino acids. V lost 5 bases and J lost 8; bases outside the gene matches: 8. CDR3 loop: CASSHRQGFYSPLHF. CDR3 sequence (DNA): TGTGCCAGCAGTCACCGACAGGGGTTTTATTCACCCCTCCACTTT.

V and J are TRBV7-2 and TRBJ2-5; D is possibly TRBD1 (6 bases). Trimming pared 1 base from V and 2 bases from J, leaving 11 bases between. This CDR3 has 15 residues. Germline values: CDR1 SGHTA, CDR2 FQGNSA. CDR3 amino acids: CASSLVRTGQETQYF. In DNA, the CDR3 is TGTGCCAGCAGCTTAGTACGTACAGGGCAAGAGACCCAGTACTTC.

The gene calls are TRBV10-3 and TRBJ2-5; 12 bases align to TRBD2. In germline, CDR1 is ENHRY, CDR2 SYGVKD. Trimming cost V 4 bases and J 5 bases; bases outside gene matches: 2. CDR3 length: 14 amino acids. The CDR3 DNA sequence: TGTGCCATCAGTGGAGGACTAGCGGGGGAGACCCAGTACTTC. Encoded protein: CAISGGLAGETQYF.

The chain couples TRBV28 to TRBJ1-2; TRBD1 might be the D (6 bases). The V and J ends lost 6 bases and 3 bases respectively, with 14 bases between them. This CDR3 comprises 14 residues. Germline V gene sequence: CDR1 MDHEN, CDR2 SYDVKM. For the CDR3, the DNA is TGTGCCAGCAGCGCACCGGGACATTACTATGGCTACACCTTC. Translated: CASSAPGHYYGYTF.

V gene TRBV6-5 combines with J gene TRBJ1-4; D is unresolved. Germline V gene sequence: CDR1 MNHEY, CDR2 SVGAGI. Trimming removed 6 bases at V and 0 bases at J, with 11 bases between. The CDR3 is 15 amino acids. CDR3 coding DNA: TGTGCCAGCAGGCGCGAGACTGCAACTAATGAAAAACTGTTTTTT. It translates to CASRRETATNEKLFF.

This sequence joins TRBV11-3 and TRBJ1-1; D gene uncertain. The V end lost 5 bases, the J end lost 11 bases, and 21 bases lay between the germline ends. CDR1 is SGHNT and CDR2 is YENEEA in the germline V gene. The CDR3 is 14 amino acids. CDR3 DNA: TGTGCCAGCAGCAGCAGTAGCGGGCATGAAGTGGCTTTCTTT. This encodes CASSSSSGHEVAFF.